This T cell receptor (beta chain) was sequenced for a study of OX40 agonist ivuxolimab in advanced cancers. About the research overall: Ivuxolimab, an antibody that agonizes OX40 (CD134), was administered to the patients. Study observations and caveats: Relative to CD4+ cells, CD8+ T cells on average had more expanded clones. It was also the case that some nonresponders had low normalized T-cell clonal expansion.

Note on this clone: What it binds is not known.

The germline CDR1 and CDR2 sequences are SGDLS and YYNGEE. The CDR3 sequence is 16 residues long. The V segment lost 4 bases and the J segment 3 bases; nucleotides outside the gene matches: 7. Using immunoSEQ multiplex PCR, the repertoire was profiled, and TCRdb retains in-frame clones only, with some absent. The data hold around 67,000 clones, with about 88% observed a single time. Specimen: CD4+ or CD8+ T cells sorted from blood, collected in a trial of the OX40 agonist ivuxolimab. This TCR derives from an adult with an advanced solid tumor such as melanoma, head and neck, liver or kidney cancer. The rearrangement joins TRBV9 to TRBJ2-1, with TRBD2 identical over 10 bases. The CDR3 DNA follows: TGTGCCAGCAGCCAAACCTCTAGCGGGGGCTACAATGAGCAGTTCTTC. Its translation is CASSQTSSGGYNEQFF.